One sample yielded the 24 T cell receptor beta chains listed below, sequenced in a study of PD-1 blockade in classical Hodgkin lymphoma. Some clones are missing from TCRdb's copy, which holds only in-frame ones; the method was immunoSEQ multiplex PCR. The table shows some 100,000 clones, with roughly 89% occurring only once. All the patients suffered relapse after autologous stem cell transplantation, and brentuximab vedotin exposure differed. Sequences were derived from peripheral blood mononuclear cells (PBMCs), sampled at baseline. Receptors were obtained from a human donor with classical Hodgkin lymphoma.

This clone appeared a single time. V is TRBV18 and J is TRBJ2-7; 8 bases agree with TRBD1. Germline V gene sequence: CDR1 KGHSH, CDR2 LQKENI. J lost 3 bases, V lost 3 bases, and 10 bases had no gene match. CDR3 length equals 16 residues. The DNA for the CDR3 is TGTGCCAGCTCACCGTCCGGACAGGGAATAAACTACGAGCAGTACTTC. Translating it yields CASSPSGQGINYEQYF.

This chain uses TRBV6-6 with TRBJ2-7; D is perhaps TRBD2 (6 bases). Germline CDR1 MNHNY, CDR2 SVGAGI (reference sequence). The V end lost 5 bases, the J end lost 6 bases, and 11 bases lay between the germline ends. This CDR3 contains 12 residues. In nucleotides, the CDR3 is TGTGCCAGCAGTCCCGGGAGCACCGAGCAGTACTTC. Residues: CASSPGSTEQYF.

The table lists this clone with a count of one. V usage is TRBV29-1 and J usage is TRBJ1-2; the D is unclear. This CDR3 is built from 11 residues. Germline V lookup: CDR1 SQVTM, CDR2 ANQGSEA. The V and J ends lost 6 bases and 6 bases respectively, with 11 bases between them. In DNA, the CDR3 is TGCAGCGTAAAGGCACGCGATGGCTACACCTTC. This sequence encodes CSVKARDGYTF.

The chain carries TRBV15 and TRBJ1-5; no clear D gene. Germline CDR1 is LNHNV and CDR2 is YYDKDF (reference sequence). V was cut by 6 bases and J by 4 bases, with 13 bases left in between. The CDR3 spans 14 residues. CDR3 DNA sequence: TGTGCCACCAGTATTGAGGCTCCAAATCAGCCCCAGCATTTT. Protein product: CATSIEAPNQPQHF.

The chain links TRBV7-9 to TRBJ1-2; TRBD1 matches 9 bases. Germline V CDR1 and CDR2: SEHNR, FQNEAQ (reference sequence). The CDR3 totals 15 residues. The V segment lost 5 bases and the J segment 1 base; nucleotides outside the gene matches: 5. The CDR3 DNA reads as TGTGCCAGCAGCCCCCGACAGGGGGTTAACTATGGCTACACCTTC. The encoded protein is CASSPRQGVNYGYTF.

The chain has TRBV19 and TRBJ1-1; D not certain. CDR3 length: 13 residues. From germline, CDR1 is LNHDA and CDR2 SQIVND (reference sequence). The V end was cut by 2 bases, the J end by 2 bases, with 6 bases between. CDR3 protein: CASSISENTEAFF. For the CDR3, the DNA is TGTGCCAGTAGTATATCCGAAAACACTGAAGCTTTCTTT.

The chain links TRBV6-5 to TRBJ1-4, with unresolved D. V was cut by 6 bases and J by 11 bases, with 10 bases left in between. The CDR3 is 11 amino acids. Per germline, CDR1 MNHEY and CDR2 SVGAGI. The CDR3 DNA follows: TGTGCCAGCAGAGCTCAGGAGAAACTGTTTTTT. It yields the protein CASRAQEKLFF.

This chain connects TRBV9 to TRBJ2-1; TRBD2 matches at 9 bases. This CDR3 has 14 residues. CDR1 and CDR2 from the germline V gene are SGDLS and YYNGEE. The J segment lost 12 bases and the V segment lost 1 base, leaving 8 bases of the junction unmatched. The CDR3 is CASSVTLAGLAQFF. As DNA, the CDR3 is TGTGCCAGCAGCGTAACTCTAGCGGGACTAGCGCAGTTCTTC.

The CDR3 coding sequence is TGTGCCAGCAGCTTGCAGGGGGCGCAAAACATTCAGTACTTC. Amino acids: CASSLQGAQNIQYF. The chain carries TRBV5-4 and TRBJ2-4; TRBD1 matches 8 bases. Germline assignment: CDR1 SGHNT and CDR2 YYREEE (reference sequence). The trim removed 1 base at V and 5 bases at J, leaving 2 bases unmatched. The CDR3 has 14 residues.

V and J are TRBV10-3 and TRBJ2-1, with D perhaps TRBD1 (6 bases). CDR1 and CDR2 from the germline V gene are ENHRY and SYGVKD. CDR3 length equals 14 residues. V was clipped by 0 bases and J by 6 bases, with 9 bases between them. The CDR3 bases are TGTGCCATCAGTGAGTCGGTAGGGGGCAATGAGCAGTTCTTC. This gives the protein CAISESVGGNEQFF.

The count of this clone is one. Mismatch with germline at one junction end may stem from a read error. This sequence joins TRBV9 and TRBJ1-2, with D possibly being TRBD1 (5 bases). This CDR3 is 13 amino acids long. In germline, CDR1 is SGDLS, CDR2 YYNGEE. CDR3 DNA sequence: TGTGCCAGCAGCGCCTCGATTGGGACGGAGGGTTTCTTC. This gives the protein CASSASIGTEGFF.

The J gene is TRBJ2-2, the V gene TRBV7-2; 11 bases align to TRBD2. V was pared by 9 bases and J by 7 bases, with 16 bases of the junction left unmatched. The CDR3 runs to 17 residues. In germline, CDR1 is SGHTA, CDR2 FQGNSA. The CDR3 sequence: CARGTSGPRRVGGELFF. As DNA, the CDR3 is TGTGCCAGGGGGACTAGCGGCCCCCGGCGAGTGGGCGGGGAGCTGTTTTTT.

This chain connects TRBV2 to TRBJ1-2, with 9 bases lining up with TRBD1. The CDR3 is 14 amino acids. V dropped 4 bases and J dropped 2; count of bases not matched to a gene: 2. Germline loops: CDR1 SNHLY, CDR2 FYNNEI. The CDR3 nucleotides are TGTGCCAGCAGTGTGGGACAGGGAAACTATGGCTACACCTTC. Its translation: CASSVGQGNYGYTF. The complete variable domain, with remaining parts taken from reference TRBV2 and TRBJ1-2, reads EPEVTQTPSHQVTQMGQEVILRCVPISNHLYFYWYRQILGQKVEFLVSFYNNEISEKSEIFDDQFSVERPDGSNFTLKIRSTKLEDSAMYFCASSVGQGNYGYTFGSGTRLTVV.

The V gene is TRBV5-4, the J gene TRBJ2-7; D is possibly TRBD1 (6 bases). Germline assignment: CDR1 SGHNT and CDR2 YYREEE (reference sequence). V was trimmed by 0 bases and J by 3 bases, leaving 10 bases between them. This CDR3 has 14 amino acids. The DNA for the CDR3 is TGTGCCAGCAGCTTGGTAGCAGGGGACTACGAGCAGTACTTC. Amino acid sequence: CASSLVAGDYEQYF.

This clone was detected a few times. For the CDR3, the DNA is TGTGCCAGTAGTATTGGGGTAGGGAACTATGGCTACACCTTC. Encoded protein: CASSIGVGNYGYTF. The chain is built from TRBV19 and TRBJ1-2; D unresolved. The V gene lost 3 bases and the J gene lost 2 bases, with 10 bases spanning the gap. The CDR3 is made up of 14 amino acids. Germline assignment: CDR1 LNHDA and CDR2 SQIVND (reference sequence). Based on the CDR3 plus reference TRBV19 and TRBJ1-2, the full variable domain is DGGITQSPKYLFRKEGQNVTLSCEQNLNHDAMYWYRQDPGQGLRLIYYSQIVNDFQKGDIAEGYSVSREKKESFPLTVTSAQKNPTAFYLCASSIGVGNYGYTFGSGTRLTVV.

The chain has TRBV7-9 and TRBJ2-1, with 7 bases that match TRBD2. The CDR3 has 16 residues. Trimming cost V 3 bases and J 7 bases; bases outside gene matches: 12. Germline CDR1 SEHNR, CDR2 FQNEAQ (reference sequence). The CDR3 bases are TGTGCCAGCAGCTTGCCCCCGGGACTACAAACAAATGAGCAGTTCTTC. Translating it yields CASSLPPGLQTNEQFF.

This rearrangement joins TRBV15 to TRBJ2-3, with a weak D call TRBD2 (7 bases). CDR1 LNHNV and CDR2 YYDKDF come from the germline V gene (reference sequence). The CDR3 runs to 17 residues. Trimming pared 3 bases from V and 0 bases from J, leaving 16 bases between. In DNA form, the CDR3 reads TGTGCCACCAGCAGGGGGGGCGGGAGAGCTAGCACAGATACGCAGTATTTT. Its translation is CATSRGGGRASTDTQYF.

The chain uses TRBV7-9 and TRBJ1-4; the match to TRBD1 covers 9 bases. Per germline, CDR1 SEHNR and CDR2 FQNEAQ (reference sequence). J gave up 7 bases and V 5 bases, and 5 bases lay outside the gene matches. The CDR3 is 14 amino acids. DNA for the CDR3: TGTGCCAGCAGCGGGGACAGGGTCGGTGAAAAACTGTTTTTT. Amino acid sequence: CASSGDRVGEKLFF.

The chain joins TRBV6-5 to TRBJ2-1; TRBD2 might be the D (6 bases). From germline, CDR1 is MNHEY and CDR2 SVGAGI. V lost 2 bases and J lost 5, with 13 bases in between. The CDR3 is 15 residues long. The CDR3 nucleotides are TGTGCCAGCAGTTACACGGGAGTTGGGGACAATGAGCAGTTCTTC. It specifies CASSYTGVGDNEQFF.

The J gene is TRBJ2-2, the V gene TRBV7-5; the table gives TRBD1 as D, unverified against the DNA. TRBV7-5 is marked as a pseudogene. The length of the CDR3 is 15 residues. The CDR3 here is CARSLGTANTGELFF. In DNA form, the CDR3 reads TGTGCCAGAAGCTTAGGGACAGCGAACACCGGGGAGCTGTTTTTT.

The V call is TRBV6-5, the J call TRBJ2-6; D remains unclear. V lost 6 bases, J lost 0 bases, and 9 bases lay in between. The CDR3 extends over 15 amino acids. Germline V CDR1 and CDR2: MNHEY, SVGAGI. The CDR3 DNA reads TGTGCCAGCAGCATGGACCACTCTGGGGCCAACGTCCTGACTTTC. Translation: CASSMDHSGANVLTF.

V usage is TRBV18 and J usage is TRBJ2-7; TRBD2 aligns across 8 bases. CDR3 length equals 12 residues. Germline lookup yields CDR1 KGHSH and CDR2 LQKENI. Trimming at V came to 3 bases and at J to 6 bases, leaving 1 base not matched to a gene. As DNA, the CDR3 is TGTGCCAGCTCACCCGGGACTAGCGAGCAGTACTTC. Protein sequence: CASSPGTSEQYF.

The CDR3 sequence is CASSFARENTEAFF. The CDR3 DNA reads TGTGCCAGCAGCTTCGCTAGGGAGAACACTGAAGCTTTCTTT. V usage is TRBV11-2 and J usage is TRBJ1-1; D unresolved. CDR1 and CDR2 from the germline V gene are SGHAT and FQNNGV. The CDR3 sequence is 14 residues long. V dropped 3 bases and J dropped 1 base, with 9 bases sitting between them.

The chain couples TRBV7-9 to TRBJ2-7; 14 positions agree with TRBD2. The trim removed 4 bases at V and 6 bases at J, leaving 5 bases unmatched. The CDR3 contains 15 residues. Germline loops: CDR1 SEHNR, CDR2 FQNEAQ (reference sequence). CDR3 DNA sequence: TGTGCCAGCAGCTCCTCGGGACTAGCGGGAGCCGAGCAGTACTTC. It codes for CASSSSGLAGAEQYF.